This T cell receptor beta chain was sequenced in a study of blood T cell repertoires in COVID-19. Trimming took off 6 bases at V and 14 bases at J, with 17 bases between the two ends. This CDR3 is 13 amino acids long. Enrolled through a virtual design, the participants were between roughly 18 and 95 years of age and came from 24 US areas. Recovered status in Cohort 3 required two negative PCRs, clearance, or symptom resolution. Repertoires were generated with immunoSEQ multiplex PCR, while TCRdb's copy carries only in-frame clones and drops some. The table has just over 300,000 clones, 70% to 90% seen once; the top ten hold roughly 2.2%.

This TCR came from a man aged 25 to 45 who had recovered from COVID-19. The source material was PBMCs or T cells enriched from blood (not recorded which). This chain links TRBV12-3 or TRBV12-4 with TRBJ1-6; D is possibly TRBD1 (5 bases). The CDR3 region is CASSRDLGGSLHF. CDR3 sequence (DNA): TGTGCCAGCAGCCGGGACCTCGGGGGATCCCTCCACTTT.